Given below is one T cell receptor beta chain in context. As handled by the study authors: Nucleated cell counts were estimated from reference gene primer amplification. TCRdb's table, derived via immunoSEQ multiplex PCR, lists solely in-frame clones and lacks some. V and J calls and clone size are copied from that table; D and trimming were computed from the DNA. The sample contains some 300,000 clones, more than 85% of which appear only once. The data originate from a study of blood T cell repertoires in COVID-19. The wider study: Whether acute or convalescent, the COVID-19 samples came from the United States, Italy and Spain. PBMCs, B-cell-depleted T cells, or T cells were the source of the cDNA or gDNA that made up the material.

Trimming removed 0 bases from V and 2 bases from J, with 7 bases in between. The germline CDR1 and CDR2 sequences are MDHEN and SYDVKM. The CDR3 runs 14 residues. The chain has TRBV28 and TRBJ2-5; D is possibly TRBD2 (6 bases). The receptor's source is a man in his 70s with acute or convalescent COVID-19. The sample taken for sequencing was peripheral blood. CDR3 sequence reads: CASSLWGGQETQYF. The CDR3 DNA sequence: TGTGCCAGCAGTTTATGGGGGGGACAAGAGACCCAGTACTTC.